These 22 T cell receptor beta chains were sequenced from one sample in a study of shared clonotypes between healthy human individuals (dated by TCRdb to between 2020 and 2021). Libraries were constructed by the immunoSEQ multiplex PCR assay. TCRdb carries this immuneACCESS record with in-frame sequences only. Its versions omit some clonotypes, under half of them owing to an unresolved V gene in the studies checked, with the rest unexplained. For this sample the table gives over a million clones, of which 78% were detected only once. The top ten hold 0.55% to 0.7% of the sample. Sequencing was done on a sample of memory CD4+ T cells from PBMCs. According to the study, the label for this sample's cell subset or site signals: CD45RA-negative fraction. The source is a man aged 18-30 years in good health. Some clones in this sample may be carry-over from other donors' samples.

This sequence joins TRBV30 and TRBJ2-5, with D maybe TRBD2 (6 bases). The DNA end lines up better with TRBJ2-7; the J call may be wrong. This CDR3 is built from 14 residues. The V gene's germline CDR1 is GTSNPN and CDR2 SVGIG (reference sequence). The CDR3 DNA is TGTGCCTGGAGGACGGGCGCGGGAAACTACGAGCAGTACTTC. Amino acids: CAWRTGAGNYEQYF.

This sequence joins TRBV5-1 and TRBJ2-7; 8 positions match TRBD1. J was trimmed by 5 bases and V by 4 bases; bases with no gene match: 11. CDR1 SGHRS and CDR2 YFSETQ come from the germline V gene. This CDR3 comprises 15 residues. CDR3 DNA sequence: TGCGCCAGCAGCCAGGACAGGGCGACTGACGACGAGCAGTACTTC. Translated, it gives CASSQDRATDDEQYF.

Concerning this clone: This sample includes further DNA sequences coding for the same CDR3. This chain connects TRBV7-9 to TRBJ1-1; D might be TRBD1 (6 bases). The V gene's germline CDR1 is SEHNR and CDR2 FQNEAQ (reference sequence). The CDR3 contains 14 residues. V dropped 1 base and J dropped 5 bases, with 11 bases sitting between them. The DNA for the CDR3 is TGTGCCAGCAGCTTAGAACAGGGAGGAACTGAAGCTTTCTTT. Its protein is CASSLEQGGTEAFF.

The chain carries TRBV28 and TRBJ1-5; 8 bases align to TRBD1. There are 14 residues in the CDR3. The trim removed 3 bases at V and 7 bases at J, leaving 5 bases unmatched. Looked up from germline, CDR1 is MDHEN and CDR2 is SYDVKM. DNA of the CDR3: TGTGCCAGCAGTTTCGGACAGGGAGAGCAGCCCCAGCATTTT. Protein: CASSFGQGEQPQHF.

Notes on this clone: The sample contains more than one DNA sequence encoding this CDR3. The chain has TRBV5-1 and TRBJ1-5, with no clear D. Germline V gene data show CDR1 as SGHRS and CDR2 as YFSETQ. The length of the CDR3 is 13 residues. Trimming took off 4 bases at V and 0 bases at J, with 5 bases between the two ends. The CDR3, as DNA: TGCGCCAGCAGCAGTGATAGCAATCAGCCCCAGCATTTT. As protein: CASSSDSNQPQHF.

The chain has TRBV7-3 and TRBJ2-3; D is unresolved. Germline-derived CDR1 and CDR2 are SGHTA and FQGTGA. Trimming removed 5 bases at V and 0 bases at J, with 9 bases between. This CDR3 is built from 14 residues. In nucleotides, the CDR3 is TGTGCCAGCAGCCCCCAAACTAGCACAGATACGCAGTATTTT. Translated: CASSPQTSTDTQYF.

Points on this clone: Different DNA sequences within this sample yield the same CDR3. The J gene is TRBJ1-3, the V gene TRBV11-2, with D perhaps TRBD1 (6 bases). V was pared by 3 bases and J by 2 bases, with 8 bases between. CDR3 size: 14 residues. Looked up from germline, CDR1 is SGHAT and CDR2 is FQNNGV. The CDR3 DNA sequence: TGTGCCAGCAGCTTTGGGGGGCCTGGAAACACCATATATTTT. Translation: CASSFGGPGNTIYF.

V gene TRBV9 combines with J gene TRBJ2-2; D possibly corresponds to TRBD2 (5 bases). Germline V CDR1 and CDR2: SGDLS, YYNGEE. Trimming cost V 0 bases and J 7 bases, with 19 bases left between them. The CDR3 sequence is 17 residues long. The CDR3 protein is CASSVEGGLREGGELFF. The CDR3 DNA is TGTGCCAGCAGCGTAGAAGGTGGACTCCGAGAGGGCGGGGAGCTGTTTTTT.

For this clone: A far larger clone is a single base away, which makes a read error likely. The CDR3 here is CASSPTRQGNTEAFF. The CDR3, as DNA: TGTGCCAGCAGCCCTACGAGGCAGGGGAATACTGAAGCTTTCTTT. The genes are TRBV9 and TRBJ1-1; a possible D gene is TRBD1 (6 bases). V lost 4 bases and J 5 bases, leaving 18 bases between the germline ends. The germline CDR1 and CDR2 sequences are SGDLS and YYNGEE. The CDR3 covers 15 residues.

The chain recombines TRBV2 with TRBJ2-7; no reliable D call. The germline V gene encodes CDR1 SNHLY and CDR2 FYNNEI. The CDR3 length is 12 residues. V was pared by 5 bases and J by 0 bases, with 5 bases between. For the CDR3, the DNA is TGTGCCAGCAGTATCACCTCCTACGAGCAGTACTTC. Encoded protein: CASSITSYEQYF.

The chain links TRBV27 to TRBJ2-3; D might be TRBD1 (5 bases). The CDR3 loop spans 13 amino acids. Trimming pared 5 bases from V and 5 bases from J, leaving 11 bases between. The germline gives CDR1 MNHEY, CDR2 SMNVEV (reference sequence). The DNA of the CDR3 is TGTGCCAGCAGTACCAGGGAAGGAGATACGCAGTATTTT. Translating gives CASSTREGDTQYF.

CDR3 sequence reads: CASRQIANYGYTF. Here the CDR3 DNA reads TGCGCCAGCAGACAGATCGCTAACTATGGCTACACCTTC. The chain carries TRBV5-1 and TRBJ1-2, with D unclear. Trimming left V 5 bases short and J 0 bases short, with 8 bases between. The CDR3 has 13 residues. The germline V gene has CDR1 SGHRS and CDR2 YFSETQ.

The V and J genes are TRBV6-5 and TRBJ2-5, with 8 bases lining up with TRBD1. V was clipped by 6 bases and J by 3 bases; unmatched bases: 3. The CDR3 has 13 residues. Germline V lookup: CDR1 MNHEY, CDR2 SVGAGI. Here the CDR3 reads CASSQTGEETQYF. Here the CDR3 DNA reads TGTGCCAGCAGCCAGACAGGGGAAGAGACCCAGTACTTC.

V gene TRBV6-5 combines with J gene TRBJ2-7; possibly TRBD2 for D (5 bases). Deletions cut 0 bases from V and 3 bases from J, with 9 bases between. This CDR3 contains 14 residues. Germline CDR1 is MNHEY and CDR2 is SVGAGI. Here the CDR3 DNA reads TGTGCCAGCAGTTACTCACGGGGTGACTACGAGCAGTACTTC. Translated, it gives CASSYSRGDYEQYF.

This clone was detected only once. The chain couples TRBV2 to TRBJ2-3; D not resolved. V dropped 8 bases and J dropped 0 bases, with 15 bases sitting between them. Germline V CDR1 and CDR2: SNHLY, FYNNEI. The CDR3 consists of 15 residues. The CDR3 is CASPTPGASTDTQYF. The CDR3 nucleotides are TGTGCCAGCCCTACCCCGGGCGCTAGCACAGATACGCAGTATTTT. Variable domain in full (rest from reference TRBV2 and TRBJ2-3): EPEVTQTPSHQVTQMGQEVILRCVPISNHLYFYWYRQILGQKVEFLVSFYNNEISEKSEIFDDQFSVERPDGSNFTLKIRSTKLEDSAMYFCASPTPGASTDTQYFGPGTRLTVL.

This clone appeared once. The rearrangement links TRBV7-9 to TRBJ2-5; 10 bases map to TRBD2. This CDR3 is built from 16 residues. Germline values: CDR1 SEHNR, CDR2 FQNEAQ (reference sequence). Trimming took 7 bases from V and 2 from J; bases not matched to a gene: 10. The CDR3 sequence is CASIAGLAGGQETQYF. Written as DNA, the CDR3 is TGTGCCAGCATCGCGGGTTTAGCGGGGGGTCAAGAGACCCAGTACTTC.

This chain uses TRBV5-6 with TRBJ2-1, with 7 bases that match TRBD2. The ends lost 1 base at V and 4 bases at J; junction bases unmatched: 2. The CDR3 has 14 residues. Germline CDR1 SGHDT, CDR2 YYEEEE. This chain's CDR3 is CASSLLAAYNEQFF. The CDR3 region has the DNA TGTGCCAGCAGCTTGCTAGCGGCGTACAATGAGCAGTTCTTC.

The CDR3 is CASSLAGGLRLQETQYF. Written as DNA, the CDR3 is TGCGCCAGCAGCTTGGCCGGGGGGCTGCGACTCCAAGAGACCCAGTACTTC. J is TRBJ2-5 and V is TRBV5-1, with D possibly TRBD2 on 7 matching bases. Germline loops: CDR1 SGHRS, CDR2 YFSETQ. V lost 0 bases and J lost 1, with 16 bases in between. The CDR3 is 17 amino acids.

This clone occurred a few times. This chain connects TRBV5-8 to TRBJ2-7; 12 nucleotides align to TRBD2. Germline assignment: CDR1 SGHTS and CDR2 YDEGEE. The CDR3 has 17 amino acids. J gave up 1 base and V 2 bases, and 7 bases lay outside the gene matches. The CDR3 protein is CASSFPILAGGSYEQYF. CDR3 nucleotides: TGTGCCAGCAGCTTCCCTATACTAGCGGGAGGATCCTACGAGCAGTACTTC. Full variable domain (remainder filled in from reference TRBV5-8 and TRBJ2-7): EAGVTQSPTHLIKTRGQQATLRCSPISGHTSVYWYQQALGLGLQFLLWYDEGEERNRGNFPPRFSGRQFPNYSSELNVNALELEDSALYLCASSFPILAGGSYEQYFGPGTRLTVT.

V gene TRBV30 combines with J gene TRBJ2-7; TRBD2 matches at 12 bases. V lost 3 bases, J lost 5 bases, and 5 bases stayed unmatched. The CDR3 runs 14 residues. The germline gives CDR1 GTSNPN, CDR2 SVGIG (reference sequence). The CDR3 reads CAWRTSGRVDEQYF. The DNA for the CDR3 is TGTGCCTGGAGGACTAGCGGGAGAGTGGACGAGCAGTACTTC. The variable domain in full, with the rest retrieved from reference TRBV30 and TRBJ2-7, is SQTIHQWPATLVQPVGSPLSLECTVEGTSNPNLYWYRQAAGRGLQLLFYSVGIGQISSEVPQNLSASRPQDRQFILSSKKLLLSDSGFYLCAWRTSGRVDEQYFGPGTRLTVT.

Regarding this clone: This clone may be a read error of a much larger clone one base away. The rearrangement links TRBV10-3 to TRBJ1-3, with TRBD1 identical over 7 bases. Germline values: CDR1 ENHRY, CDR2 SYGVKD. The CDR3 length is 16 residues. CDR3 amino acids: CAVSPGQTTSGNTIYF. DNA for the CDR3: TGTGCCGTCAGCCCGGGACAGACAACATCTGGAAACACCATATATTTT.

V and J are TRBV7-9 and TRBJ2-3, with 10 bases lining up with TRBD2. CDR1 SEHNR and CDR2 FQNEAQ come from the germline V gene (reference sequence). The CDR3 consists of 14 residues. V was clipped by 5 bases and J by 6 bases; unmatched bases: 5. The CDR3 nucleotides are TGTGCCAGCAGCCCAAGCGGGGGGGGCGATACGCAGTATTTT. Protein sequence: CASSPSGGGDTQYF.